Below are 21 T cell receptor beta chains sequenced from a single sample in a study of blood T cells in healthy people across ages. A second roughly 6 to 12 cycle PCR used barcoded and J-beta primers. One entry per CDR3 protein, called by TCRdb with MiXCR from the 5' RACE reads. The data contain fewer than 1,000,000 distinct CDR3 sequences, roughly 46% of them seen just once; the ten biggest clones take up 18%. Sequencing was carried out using blood. All receptors come from a man aged 80 or over in good health.

The chain joins TRBV11-3 to TRBJ2-5, with 10 bases matching TRBD2. Germline trimming cut 5 bases from V and 4 bases from J; bases unmatched to any gene: 13. The CDR3 extends over 17 amino acids. The germline CDR1 and CDR2 sequences are SGHNT and YENEEA. CDR3 nucleotides: TGTGCCAGCAGCCCACCTAGAGATCCTAGCGGGGGAGAGACCCAGTACTTC. Its protein product is CASSPPRDPSGGETQYF.

Points on this clonotype: An end of the junction differs from the germline gene, which may be a read error. The chain links TRBV7-9 to TRBJ2-4, with TRBD1 as a possible D gene (6 bases). This CDR3 is built from 16 residues. Germline V lookup: CDR1 SEHNR, CDR2 FQNEAQ (reference sequence). The CDR3 nucleotides are TGTGTCAGCAGCCCACAGTCCCTACAGGGTTCAAGCATTCAGTACTTC. It encodes CVSSPQSLQGSSIQYF.

This clonotype was observed a few times. A read error is possible here, since a much larger clone lies one base away. The chain couples TRBV29-1 to TRBJ2-5; D perhaps matches TRBD1 (5 bases). CDR1 and CDR2 from the germline V gene are SQVTM and ANQGSEA. Between the trimmed V and J ends, which lost 7 bases and 8 bases, there was a span of 20 bases. The CDR3 is made up of 13 amino acids. Here the CDR3 DNA reads TGCAGCGGCAGCCCCGACAGCAAAGGAACCCAGTACTTC. Protein product: CSGSPDSKGTQYF.

This sequence joins TRBV12-3 or TRBV12-4 and TRBJ1-5, with 9 bases lining up with TRBD1. The CDR3 contains 15 residues. V dropped 6 bases and J dropped 6; count of bases not matched to a gene: 9. CDR3 DNA: TGTGCCAGCAGACAGACAGGGGGAATGGGTCAGCCCCAGCATTTT. It codes for CASRQTGGMGQPQHF.

There are a few counts of this clonotype. The chain couples TRBV4-1 to TRBJ2-7, with D perhaps TRBD1 or TRBD2 (5 bases each). Germline V gene sequence: CDR1 MGHRA, CDR2 YSYEKL. V lost 6 bases, J lost 7 bases, and 19 bases lay in between. This CDR3 has 14 residues. CDR3 DNA sequence: TGCGCCAGCAGGAGGGATCCTCTAAAGGGGGAGCAGTACTTC. Translated: CASRRDPLKGEQYF.

This clonotype was recorded a few times. J is TRBJ2-1 and V is TRBV5-1; TRBD2 matches at 7 bases. The CDR3 covers 15 residues. Looked up from germline, CDR1 is SGHRS and CDR2 is YFSETQ. J was trimmed by 2 bases and V by 4 bases; bases with no gene match: 6. In nucleotides, the CDR3 is TGCGCCAGCAGCGTTAAGCGGGATCCCTACAATGAGCAGTTCTTC. It yields the protein CASSVKRDPYNEQFF.

The V gene is TRBV4-3, the J gene TRBJ1-1; 10 bases line up with TRBD1. Germline assignment: CDR1 LGHNA and CDR2 YSLEER. The CDR3 covers 20 residues. Trimming removed 0 bases from V and 10 bases from J; junction bases left unmatched: 23. CDR3 sequence reads: CASSQDLLGQGRYQLVGAFF. CDR3 in DNA: TGCGCCAGCAGCCAAGATCTTTTGGGACAGGGGAGATACCAGCTTGTGGGAGCTTTCTTT.

V and J are TRBV29-1 and TRBJ2-3, with TRBD1 as a possible D gene (6 bases). The V end lost 3 bases, the J end lost 5 bases, and 21 bases lay between the germline ends. The CDR3 loop spans 16 amino acids. CDR1 is SQVTM, CDR2 ANQGSEA, per germline. The CDR3 DNA reads TGCAGCGTTGAGCGGCCCACAGGGTTTGTTGGAGATACGCAGTATTTT. Protein product: CSVERPTGFVGDTQYF.

The V and J genes are TRBV7-9 and TRBJ2-7, with a possible D match to TRBD2 (5 bases). V lost 5 bases and J 2 bases, leaving 13 bases between the germline ends. The CDR3 has 14 residues. Germline loops: CDR1 SEHNR, CDR2 FQNEAQ (reference sequence). This CDR3 is CASSQVGETYEQYF. The CDR3, as DNA: TGTGCCAGCAGCCAAGTGGGAGAAACCTACGAGCAGTACTTC.

The chain couples TRBV27 to TRBJ2-7, with D perhaps TRBD1 or TRBD2 (5 bases each). The CDR3 loop spans 15 amino acids. Per germline, CDR1 MNHEY and CDR2 SMNVEV (reference sequence). V dropped 4 bases and J dropped 5 bases, with 18 bases sitting between them. In DNA form, the CDR3 reads TGTGCCAGCAGTTCCCCGGGACGGAAGAGAGACGAGCAGTACTTC. Translated: CASSSPGRKRDEQYF.

The chain has TRBV20-1 and TRBJ1-2; tentative D call: TRBD1 (6 bases). V was clipped by 6 bases and J by 4 bases, with 9 bases between them. This CDR3 has 11 amino acids. Germline CDR1 reads DFQATT; CDR2 reads SNEGSKA (reference sequence). The CDR3: CSAPDSYGYTF. CDR3 DNA: TGCAGTGCCCCGGACAGCTATGGCTACACCTTC.

J is TRBJ2-1 and V is TRBV7-2, with no clear D. V lost 5 bases to trimming and J lost 2 bases, with 16 bases between them. This CDR3 comprises 16 residues. Germline lookup yields CDR1 SGHTA and CDR2 FQGNSA. The CDR3 DNA follows: TGTGCCAGCAGCCGCATAAGAGCCCGGACCTACAATGAGCAGTTCTTC. Translation: CASSRIRARTYNEQFF.

This clonotype has a count of ten or more. This sequence joins TRBV6-5 and TRBJ2-7, with 10 bases that match TRBD1. With V trimmed by 7 bases and J by 3 bases, 6 bases remained unmatched. The length of the CDR3 is 14 residues. Germline V gives CDR1 MNHEY, CDR2 SVGAGI. CDR3 DNA sequence: TGTGCCAGCACTCAGGGACAGGGGCACTACGAGCAGTACTTC. Protein product: CASTQGQGHYEQYF.

This clonotype was detected ten times or more. The J gene is TRBJ2-7, the V gene TRBV10-3; the D gene is possibly TRBD1 (7 bases). CDR3 size: 13 residues. The ends were cut back, 7 bases at V and 4 bases at J, with 14 bases in the middle. The germline gives CDR1 ENHRY, CDR2 SYGVKD. The CDR3 reads CAIKGGGEYEQYF. The CDR3 nucleotides are TGTGCCATCAAAGGAGGGGGCGAATACGAGCAGTACTTC.

The chain recombines TRBV5-1 with TRBJ2-1; unclear D gene. The CDR3 totals 13 residues. V was trimmed by 4 bases and J by 9 bases, leaving 14 bases between them. Looked up from germline, CDR1 is SGHRS and CDR2 is YFSETQ. CDR3 in amino acids: CASSAQDLGEQFF. CDR3 nucleotides: TGCGCCAGCAGCGCCCAAGATCTGGGTGAGCAGTTCTTC.

Comments on this clonotype: This could be a read error, since a much larger clone is one nucleotide away. This chain joins TRBV7-2 and TRBJ2-7; D is perhaps TRBD2 (5 bases). Germline assignment: CDR1 SGHTA and CDR2 FQGNSA. The CDR3 loop spans 14 amino acids. As DNA, the CDR3 is TGTGCCAGCAGCCCCGGCGGGTACTCCTGCGAGCAGTACTTC. Protein: CASSPGGYSCEQYF. Combining the CDR3 with reference TRBV7-2 and TRBJ2-7 gives the whole variable domain GAGVSQSPSNKVTEKGKDVELRCDPISGHTALYWYRQSLGQGLEFLIYFQGNSAPDKSGLPSDRFSAERTGGSVSTLTIQRTQQEDSAVYLCASSPGGYSCEQYFGPGTRLTVT.

This clonotype appeared a few times. The V gene is TRBV12-3 or TRBV12-4, the J gene TRBJ1-2, with D hard to call. This CDR3 spans 14 amino acids. V lost 5 bases and J lost 1, with 11 bases in between. CDR3 nucleotides: TGTGCCAGCAGTGAAGGACTCTTTAACTATGGCTACACCTTC. Translating it yields CASSEGLFNYGYTF.

This clonotype was counted between two and nine times. V gene TRBV20-1 combines with J gene TRBJ2-4, with 7 bases that match TRBD1. The DNA end is a closer match to TRBJ2-7, so the J assignment may be wrong. The CDR3 consists of 12 residues. CDR1 is DFQATT, CDR2 SNEGSKA, per germline (reference sequence). The CDR3 region has the DNA TGCAGTGGAAGACAGGGTTTGTACGAGCAGTACTTC. This encodes CSGRQGLYEQYF.

The rearrangement joins TRBV10-3 to TRBJ2-3; D might be TRBD1 (5 bases). Germline V gene sequence: CDR1 ENHRY, CDR2 SYGVKD. Trimming stripped 3 bases from V and 0 bases from J, with 10 bases between. The CDR3 covers 15 residues. DNA of the CDR3: TGTGCCATCAGTGAAGGGGCGGACAGCACAGATACGCAGTATTTT. This codes for CAISEGADSTDTQYF.

Regarding this clonotype: A much larger clone sits a single nucleotide away, making a read error possible. The chain recombines TRBV20-1 with TRBJ2-1, with 7 bases fitting TRBD1. The CDR3 has 16 amino acids. Germline V gives CDR1 DFQATT, CDR2 SNEGSKA (reference sequence). The CDR3 sequence is CSARNRWTGSYNERYF. The CDR3 DNA is TGCAGTGCTAGGAATCGGTGGACAGGATCCTACAATGAGCGGTACTTC.

The CDR3 bases are TGTGCCAGCAGTTTTCGACGGAAGAACTATGGCTACACCTTC. The encoded protein is CASSFRRKNYGYTF. The chain has TRBV12-3 or TRBV12-4 and TRBJ1-2; D is unresolved. The CDR3 has 14 residues. Between the trimmed V and J ends, which lost 3 bases and 2 bases, there was a span of 10 bases.